A single sample gave rise to the 23 T cell receptor beta chains below, sequenced in a study of shared clonotypes between healthy human individuals. Measured with immunoSEQ multiplex PCR; TCRdb has only the in-frame clones, and not every one. Of fewer than 1.8 million clones in the sample, around 98.5% were seen once. Sequencing used naive CD4+ T cells sorted from blood. Subset specified: CD45RA+ positively selected. These receptors originate from a man aged 30 to 45 in good health.

The chain carries TRBV27 and TRBJ2-6; maybe TRBD2 (5 bases). Germline V lookup: CDR1 MNHEY, CDR2 SMNVEV (reference sequence). Between the trimmed V and J ends, which lost 4 bases and 6 bases, there was a span of 16 bases. CDR3 size: 16 residues. DNA of the CDR3: TGTGCCAGCAGTTATTCAGGACTGGATACGGCCAACGTCCTGACTTTC. Its protein product is CASSYSGLDTANVLTF.

This clone was recorded once. The rearrangement links TRBV7-2 to TRBJ2-1; 7 bases fit TRBD2. The CDR3 is 16 residues long. Looked up from germline, CDR1 is SGHTA and CDR2 is FQGNSA. The V segment lost 7 bases and the J segment 4 bases; nucleotides outside the gene matches: 13. The CDR3 DNA sequence: TGTGCCAGCACGACCGCCGGGACTACCCTTTACAATGAGCAGTTCTTC. It translates to CASTTAGTTLYNEQFF.

The rearrangement uses TRBV7-6 and TRBJ2-7, with 9 bases identical to TRBD1. The ends lost 5 bases at V and 5 bases at J; junction bases unmatched: 13. This CDR3 region has 16 residues. Germline V gene sequence: CDR1 SGHVS, CDR2 FNYEAQ. The CDR3 DNA follows: TGTGCCAGCAGCGGTCCTCCCGGGACAGGGATGAACGAGCAGTACTTC. It specifies CASSGPPGTGMNEQYF.

This chain connects TRBV10-3 to TRBJ2-1; possibly TRBD2 for D (5 bases). The V and J ends lost 6 bases and 0 bases respectively, with 15 bases between them. The length of the CDR3 is 16 residues. Looked up from germline, CDR1 is ENHRY and CDR2 is SYGVKD. The CDR3 here is CAIRLEPLSSYNEQFF. CDR3 bases: TGTGCCATCAGACTAGAACCCCTCTCCTCCTACAATGAGCAGTTCTTC.

The chain couples TRBV6-1 to TRBJ2-1; 9 bases align to TRBD1. The junction had 6 bases not matched to a gene; V was cut back by 5 bases and J by 10 bases. The length of the CDR3 is 13 residues. Germline assignment: CDR1 MNHNS and CDR2 SASEGT. The CDR3 here is CASSRTGENEQFF. CDR3 DNA sequence: TGTGCCAGCAGTCGGACAGGGGAAAACGAGCAGTTCTTC.

V is TRBV2 and J is TRBJ1-3; D remains ambiguous. The germline V gene has CDR1 SNHLY and CDR2 FYNNEI. The V gene lost 6 bases and the J gene lost 0 bases, with 12 bases spanning the gap. The CDR3 is 15 residues long. The CDR3 region is CASRTYSSSGNTIYF. DNA of the CDR3: TGTGCCAGCAGGACTTACAGTAGCTCTGGAAACACCATATATTTT.

The rearrangement links TRBV5-1 to TRBJ2-3, with 7 nucleotides matching TRBD1. After removal of 4 bases from V and 4 bases from J, the junction contained 9 bases not matched to a gene. The CDR3 loop spans 15 amino acids. Germline V gives CDR1 SGHRS, CDR2 YFSETQ. The CDR3 nucleotides read TGCGCCAGCAGCGATACAGGGGTTCGTGCAGATACGCAGTATTTT. It encodes CASSDTGVRADTQYF.

J is TRBJ1-2 and V is TRBV29-1; D not certain. The CDR3 is 12 residues long. Trimming left V 3 bases short and J 4 bases short, with 9 bases between. In germline, CDR1 is SQVTM, CDR2 ANQGSEA. The chain's CDR3 is CSVDSGSYGYTF. CDR3 bases: TGCAGCGTTGATTCGGGAAGCTATGGCTACACCTTC.

This clone was counted once. This chain joins TRBV11-2 and TRBJ1-3; no firm D call. CDR1 SGHAT and CDR2 FQNNGV come from the germline V gene. This CDR3 region has 12 residues. Deletions cut 4 bases from V and 5 bases from J, with 6 bases between. The DNA for the CDR3 is TGTGCCAGCAGCTCCACCCGAAACACCATATATTTT. This encodes CASSSTRNTIYF.

The rearrangement joins TRBV10-3 to TRBJ1-3; D gene unclear. V was shortened by 2 bases and J by 4 bases, with 12 bases between the two germline ends. Germline CDR1 is ENHRY and CDR2 is SYGVKD. The CDR3 extends over 15 amino acids. The chain's CDR3 is CAISEIEGSGNTIYF. The DNA for the CDR3 is TGTGCCATCAGTGAGATCGAGGGTTCAGGAAACACCATATATTTT.

J is TRBJ1-4 and V is TRBV27; no clear D gene. The CDR3 spans 14 residues. Trimming removed 2 bases at V and 8 bases at J, with 12 bases between. Germline V gene lookup returns CDR1 MNHEY and CDR2 SMNVEV (reference sequence). The DNA for the CDR3 is TGTGCCAGCAGTTTAGTTCGGGGTCGAGAAAAACTGTTTTTT. It yields the protein CASSLVRGREKLFF.

The chain carries TRBV7-2 and TRBJ2-3; no definite D call. Trimming took off 3 bases at V and 6 bases at J, with 10 bases between the two ends. The CDR3 length is 13 residues. The V gene's germline CDR1 is SGHTA and CDR2 FQGNSA. The DNA of the CDR3 is TGTGCCAGCAGCTTCGACCCCATGGATACGCAGTATTTT. Translation gives CASSFDPMDTQYF.

The rearrangement joins TRBV30 to TRBJ1-5; 9 bases match TRBD1. Per germline, CDR1 GTSNPN and CDR2 SVGIG (reference sequence). The CDR3 runs 15 residues. Trimming at V came to 0 bases and at J to 4 bases, leaving 4 bases not matched to a gene. CDR3 sequence: CAWSVGDRGNQPQHF. DNA of the CDR3: TGTGCCTGGAGTGTTGGAGACAGGGGGAATCAGCCCCAGCATTTT.

The chain employs TRBV5-4 and TRBJ2-5; D is ambiguous. Trimming shortened V by 1 base and J by 1 base, and 5 bases separated the two germline ends. In germline, CDR1 is SGHNT, CDR2 YYREEE (reference sequence). The CDR3 consists of 13 residues. DNA of the CDR3: TGTGCCAGCAGCTTGCGAGTCCAAGAGACCCAGTACTTC. This translates into CASSLRVQETQYF.

This clone was picked up a small number of times. This chain's CDR3 is CASSRGTGYNYGYTF. DNA of the CDR3: TGTGCCAGCAGCAGAGGGACAGGCTATAACTATGGCTACACCTTC. This chain uses TRBV7-6 with TRBJ1-2; 8 nucleotides align to TRBD1. Per the germline V gene, CDR1 is SGHVS and CDR2 is FNYEAQ. CDR3 length: 15 amino acids. V shed 5 bases and J 1 base; nucleotides not matched to a gene: 6. Using reference TRBV7-6 and TRBJ1-2 for the parts outside the CDR3, the full variable domain is GAGVSQSPRYKVTKRGQDVALRCDPISGHVSLYWYRQALGQGPEFLTYFNYEAQQDKSGLPNDRFSAERPEGSISTLTIQRTEQRDSAMYRCASSRGTGYNYGYTFGSGTRLTVV.

This chain uses TRBV10-3 with TRBJ2-7; 10 nucleotides line up with TRBD1. J gave up 5 bases and V 6 bases, and 7 bases lay outside the gene matches. There are 14 residues in the CDR3. Germline CDR1 and CDR2: ENHRY and SYGVKD. The CDR3 region is CAISDDRGHDEQYF. The DNA of the CDR3 is TGTGCCATCAGCGACGACAGGGGGCATGACGAGCAGTACTTC.

V usage is TRBV27 and J usage is TRBJ2-1, with 10 positions matching TRBD1. The CDR3 loop spans 17 amino acids. With 2 bases clipped from V and 9 bases from J, the junction kept 13 bases outside the gene matches. Germline CDR1 is MNHEY and CDR2 is SMNVEV (reference sequence). The CDR3, as DNA: TGTGCCAGCAGTTTAGGAGTGGGGACAGGGGAATACCTTGAGCAGTTCTTC. It translates to CASSLGVGTGEYLEQFF.

The chain recombines TRBV19 with TRBJ1-5; D might be TRBD1 (5 bases). There are 14 residues in the CDR3. Germline values: CDR1 LNHDA, CDR2 SQIVND (reference sequence). V was trimmed by 6 bases and J by 5 bases, leaving 14 bases between them. The DNA of the CDR3 is TGTGCCAGTAGGCAGCCAGCCAGGGATCAGCCCCAGCATTTT. Translated: CASRQPARDQPQHF.

The rearrangement joins TRBV7-9 to TRBJ2-7; weak D call: TRBD1 (5 bases). This CDR3 is 13 amino acids long. Trimming cost V 5 bases and J 1 base, with 9 bases left between them. The V gene's germline CDR1 is SEHNR and CDR2 FQNEAQ (reference sequence). The CDR3 here is CASSTTASYEQYF. The DNA for the CDR3 is TGTGCCAGCAGCACGACAGCTTCCTACGAGCAGTACTTC.

The J gene is TRBJ2-3, the V gene TRBV29-1; 7 nucleotides match TRBD2. V was pared by 7 bases and J by 4 bases, with 8 bases of the junction left unmatched. This CDR3 has 13 residues. Germline CDR1 SQVTM, CDR2 ANQGSEA. The chain's CDR3 is CSDRERGSDTQYF. The DNA for the CDR3 is TGCAGCGACCGAGAGCGGGGATCAGATACGCAGTATTTT.

The gene calls are TRBV25-1 and TRBJ1-3; 7 bases are a match to TRBD1. Germline CDR1 and CDR2: MGHDK and SYGVNS. The V and J ends lost 4 bases and 0 bases, in that order; junction bases with no gene match: 6. The CDR3 sequence is 16 residues long. CDR3 sequence: CASSGGGASSGNTIYF. The DNA of the CDR3 is TGTGCCAGCAGTGGAGGGGGCGCTAGCTCTGGAAACACCATATATTTT.

This rearrangement joins TRBV10-3 to TRBJ1-1; weak D call: TRBD1 (6 bases). The CDR3 sequence is 12 residues long. V lost 3 bases and J 8 bases, leaving 10 bases between the germline ends. Germline CDR1 and CDR2: ENHRY and SYGVKD. In DNA, the CDR3 is TGTGCCATCAGTGAAAAGGGGACAGAAGCTTTCTTT. It yields the protein CAISEKGTEAFF.

V is TRBV11-2 and J is TRBJ2-5; D gene unclear. The V end lost 0 bases, the J end lost 3 bases, and 17 bases lay between the germline ends. Germline V gives CDR1 SGHAT, CDR2 FQNNGV. The CDR3 consists of 17 residues. The CDR3 is CASSLDGSAGKKETQYF. The CDR3 coding sequence is TGTGCCAGCAGCTTAGATGGTTCGGCCGGAAAAAAAGAGACCCAGTACTTC.